What follows is one T cell receptor (beta chain) and its context. Its target is not known. Naive, central memory, regulatory and stem cell-like memory cells within the CD4+ compartment were sorted using CD45RO/CCR7/CD25/CD127/CD95/CD27. J lost 6 bases, V lost 2 bases, and 2 bases had no gene match. The CDR3 is 13 residues long. Germline CDR1 reads KGHSH; CDR2 reads LQKENI. The isolated RNA, all of it, was reverse transcribed, so expressed TCRB transcripts were what got sequenced. The data were produced by immunoSEQ multiplex PCR, yet TCRdb's version contains in-frame clones alone and is incomplete. The sample comprises about 280,000 clones, approximately 16% of which are singletons, and around 0.015% rests with the top ten. The data were obtained in a study of beta chain features in type 1 diabetes. About the study: Summed over all samples, the examined sorted cells came to under 110,000,000. Study-wide findings and caveats: In every one of the four CD4+ subsets, TCRB CDR3s were moderately but significantly shorter in Type 1 diabetes patients.

Sequenced sample: naive CD4+ T cells from blood. The clonotype comes from a man younger than 30 with type 1 diabetes. The chain has TRBV18 and TRBJ2-7; TRBD1 matches 9 bases. This chain's CDR3 is CASSPGTGSEQYF. CDR3 bases: TGTGCCAGCTCACCAGGGACAGGGAGCGAGCAGTACTTC.